Listed here are 15 T cell receptor beta chains from one sample, sequenced in a study of blood T cell repertoires in COVID-19. Assay used: immunoSEQ multiplex PCR; TCRdb lists only in-frame clones, some missing. The table lists approximately 120,000 clones, roughly 79% of them singletons. The sample consisted of peripheral blood. Source of these receptors: a human donor in a cohort sampled during active COVID-19.

The CDR3 protein is CASSPPWPRSGEKLFF. The CDR3 bases are TGTGCCAGCAGCCCACCTTGGCCCCGATCGGGTGAAAAACTGTTTTTT. This rearrangement joins TRBV28 to TRBJ1-4; no clear D gene. CDR1 and CDR2 (germline): MDHEN, SYDVKM. V gave up 6 bases and J gave up 7 bases, with 21 bases separating them. This CDR3 region has 16 residues.

The V gene is TRBV25-1, the J gene TRBJ2-1, with 11 bases identical to TRBD1. The germline CDR1 and CDR2 sequences are MGHDK and SYGVNS. The CDR3 spans 14 residues. The J segment lost 5 bases and the V segment lost 9 bases, leaving 6 bases of the junction unmatched. The CDR3 DNA reads TGTGCCAGTCAGGACAGGGGGCAAGACAATGAGCAGTTCTTC. This translates into CASQDRGQDNEQFF.

The gene calls are TRBV6-2 or TRBV6-3 and TRBJ1-2; 10 bases agree with TRBD1. Germline V CDR1 and CDR2: MNHEY, SVGEGT. The CDR3 has 15 residues. V dropped 5 bases and J dropped 8; count of bases not matched to a gene: 11. The CDR3 DNA follows: TGTGCCAGCAGTAAACGCCCCGGGACAGGGGAAGGCTACACCTTC. Translation gives CASSKRPGTGEGYTF.

The V gene is TRBV3-1 (or the pseudogene TRBV3-2), the J gene TRBJ1-2; D possibly corresponds to TRBD1 (5 bases). Trimming took off 1 base at V and 4 bases at J, with 13 bases between the two ends. This CDR3 is built from 15 residues. CDR1 is LGHDT and CDR2 is YNNKEL in the germline V gene (reference sequence). CDR3 DNA sequence: TGTGCCAGCAGCCAAGTTCACGCTAGGGGCTATGGCTACACCTTC. Translation: CASSQVHARGYGYTF.

The CDR3 DNA is TGTGCCAGCTCACCACTTGGTAGGGGCGCGACTGGGGCCAACGTCCTGACTTTC. It translates to CASSPLGRGATGANVLTF. The chain recombines TRBV18 with TRBJ2-6, with D possibly being TRBD1 (5 bases). V lost 1 base and J lost 2, with 15 bases in between. The germline V gene has CDR1 KGHSH and CDR2 LQKENI. This CDR3 has 18 amino acids.

The chain carries TRBV2 and TRBJ2-6; D is possibly TRBD1 (8 bases). V was trimmed by 11 bases and J by 0 bases, leaving 20 bases between them. The CDR3 totals 17 residues. CDR1 SNHLY and CDR2 FYNNEI come from the germline V gene. This CDR3 reads CAGRGRGLRSGANVLTF. The CDR3 nucleotides read TGTGCCGGGAGGGGCAGGGGGCTTCGCTCTGGGGCCAACGTCCTGACTTTC.

V is TRBV28 and J is TRBJ1-5, with unresolved D. CDR1 is MDHEN, CDR2 SYDVKM, per germline. This CDR3 spans 15 amino acids. V was cut by 6 bases and J by 7 bases, with 19 bases left in between. The CDR3 DNA reads TGTGCCAGCAGCCCTCTCGGGGAGCCCGGACAGCCCCAGCATTTT. It yields the protein CASSPLGEPGQPQHF.

The chain couples TRBV12-5 to TRBJ1-5, with D tentatively TRBD1 (5 bases). This CDR3 is built from 19 residues. V lost 4 bases and J lost 3, with 25 bases in between. CDR1 is LGHNT and CDR2 is FRNRAP in the germline V gene. The chain's CDR3 is CASGWNAEQGTNFNQPQHF. The CDR3 bases are TGTGCTAGTGGTTGGAACGCGGAGCAGGGTACTAATTTCAATCAGCCCCAGCATTTT.

The chain employs TRBV5-5 and TRBJ1-1; TRBD1 matches at 10 bases. The ends lost 4 bases at V and 1 base at J; junction bases unmatched: 4. The V gene's germline CDR1 is SGHKS and CDR2 YYEKEE (reference sequence). The CDR3 totals 15 residues. Here the CDR3 reads CASSPGTGANTEAFF. The CDR3 DNA is TGTGCCAGCAGCCCTGGGACAGGGGCGAACACTGAAGCTTTCTTT.

The rearrangement uses TRBV7-9 and TRBJ2-5; D unresolved. The V gene lost 0 bases and the J gene lost 5 bases, with 10 bases spanning the gap. CDR3 size: 14 residues. CDR1 SEHNR and CDR2 FQNEAQ come from the germline V gene (reference sequence). CDR3: CASSLASGVETQYF. The CDR3 nucleotides are TGTGCCAGCAGCTTAGCCTCGGGTGTTGAGACCCAGTACTTC. The full variable domain, with the rest looked up from reference TRBV7-9 and TRBJ2-5, is DTGVSQNPRHKITKRGQNVTFRCDPISEHNRLYWYRQTLGQGPEFLTYFQNEAQLEKSRLLSDRFSAERPKGSFSTLEIQRTEQGDSAMYLCASSLASGVETQYFGPGTRLLVL.

The J gene is TRBJ1-3, the V gene TRBV7-9; D is possibly TRBD1 (5 bases). V shed 2 bases and J shed 0 bases, with 14 bases lying between them. Per germline, CDR1 SEHNR and CDR2 FQNEAQ (reference sequence). The length of the CDR3 is 17 residues. The CDR3 loop is CASSLLGAIPSGNTIYF. For the CDR3, the DNA is TGTGCCAGCAGCTTATTAGGGGCGATCCCCTCTGGAAACACCATATATTTT.

The chain recombines TRBV19 with TRBJ1-5; D unresolved. The germline CDR1 and CDR2 sequences are LNHDA and SQIVND (reference sequence). This CDR3 spans 14 amino acids. Trimming left V 2 bases short and J 4 bases short, with 9 bases between. The CDR3: CASSIKGSNQPQHF. The CDR3 DNA reads as TGTGCCAGTAGTATAAAAGGGAGTAATCAGCCCCAGCATTTT.

J is TRBJ2-3 and V is TRBV11-2, with a possible D match to TRBD1 (5 bases). From germline, CDR1 is SGHAT and CDR2 FQNNGV. V was trimmed by 2 bases and J by 1 base, leaving 10 bases between them. This CDR3 spans 15 amino acids. The CDR3 loop is CASSLNGAGTDTQYF. In nucleotides, the CDR3 is TGTGCCAGCAGCTTAAATGGGGCGGGCACAGATACGCAGTATTTT.

The chain carries TRBV7-9 and TRBJ2-1, with 13 bases that match TRBD2. The germline V gene encodes CDR1 SEHNR and CDR2 FQNEAQ (reference sequence). CDR3 length: 16 amino acids. The junction had 15 bases not matched to a gene; V was cut back by 7 bases and J by 12 bases. The CDR3 sequence: CASIPPTSGGASRQFF. CDR3 coding DNA: TGTGCCAGCATCCCTCCCACTAGCGGGGGGGCCTCACGGCAGTTCTTC.

This rearrangement joins TRBV5-6 to TRBJ1-6, with 8 bases lining up with TRBD1. The CDR3 is 14 residues long. Unmatched junction bases numbered 2, after V lost 3 bases and J lost 6 bases. Germline V gene data show CDR1 as SGHDT and CDR2 as YYEEEE. CDR3 in DNA: TGTGCCAGCAGCTGGGGGACAGGTAATTCACCCCTCCACTTT. Its translation: CASSWGTGNSPLHF.